This T cell receptor beta chain was captured by sequencing in a study of T cells after yellow fever vaccination. V lost 5 bases to trimming and J lost 5 bases, with 16 bases between them. The CDR3 has 14 amino acids. CDR1 is SGHNT, CDR2 YYREEE, per germline (reference sequence). TCRdb used MiXCR to reprocess the 5' RACE reads, holding one entry per CDR3 protein. There are over 15,000 distinct CDR3 sequences in the sample; 4% occur only once, and 0.4% lies in the top ten. This clonotype was counted at least ten times. This material consisted of PBMCs, either bulk or a sorted T-cell subset (CD4+, CD8+, memory, or dextramer-sorted; not recorded which), taken 15 days after the yellow fever booster vaccination. The sequence was collected from a man aged 30 to 45 who received the YFV17D yellow fever vaccine. This chain links TRBV5-4 with TRBJ2-5; TRBD2 is a possible D gene (5 bases). CDR3 in amino acids: CASSQWESRETQYF. DNA of the CDR3: TGTGCCAGCAGTCAATGGGAGTCGCGGGAGACCCAGTACTTC. Full variable domain (rest looked up from reference TRBV5-4 and TRBJ2-5): ETGVTQSPTHLIKTRGQQVTLRCSSQSGHNTVSWYQQALGQGPQFIFQYYREEENGRGNFPPRFSGLQFPNYSSELNVNALELDDSALYLCASSQWESRETQYFGPGTRLLVL.